These T cell receptor beta chains were read from a single sample in a study of T cell responses to AZD1222 COVID-19 vaccine. TCRdb's table, derived via immunoSEQ multiplex PCR, lists solely in-frame clones and lacks some. The repertoire holds more than 60,000 clones, about 80% seen once, with approximately 1.3% in the top ten. Material: peripheral blood, obtained 28 days after the second AZD1222 dose. These receptors all come from an adult who received the AZD1222 COVID-19 vaccine. Both conserved end residues are part of each CDR3. The D gene is left open where the match is weak. Part of the rows lack a size; the others show once, few, many or a class for expanded clones.

-	TRBV30	-	TRBJ1-3	CAWNPSLLSSGNTIYF	TGTGCCTGGAATCCGTCTCTGTTAAGCTCTGGAAACACCATATATTTT
-	TRBV7-3	-	TRBJ2-2	CASGDYRDFYTGELFF	TGTGCCAGCGGCGACTACCGGGACTTCTACACCGGGGAGCTGTTTTTT
-	TRBV4-1	-	TRBJ1-2	CASSPSAGPAYGYTF	TGCGCCAGCAGCCCGTCGGCAGGGCCGGCCTATGGCTACACCTTC
-	TRBV5-1	few	TRBJ1-1	CASSAGPQTEAFF	TGCGCCAGCAGCGCGGGACCCCAGACTGAAGCTTTCTTT
TRBD1	TRBV6-1	-	TRBJ1-1	CASSEEQGARTEAFF	TGTGCCAGCAGTGAAGAACAGGGGGCGCGCACTGAAGCTTTCTTT
-	TRBV27	-	TRBJ2-2	CASSLFFGWTVTGELFF	TGTGCCAGCAGTTTATTTTTCGGGTGGACGGTAACCGGGGAGCTGTTTTTT
-	TRBV18	-	TRBJ2-7	CASSLASSSYEQYF	TGTGCCAGCTCACTAGCGTCGAGCTCCTACGAGCAGTACTTC
TRBD1	TRBV27	-	TRBJ2-3	CASSNDRTGVADTQYF	TGTGCCAGCAGTAATGACCGGACAGGGGTCGCGGATACGCAGTATTTT
-	TRBV10-3	-	TRBJ2-7	CAISEGTRRNYEQYF	TGTGCCATCAGTGAGGGAACACGGCGGAACTACGAGCAGTACTTC
-	TRBV30	-	TRBJ1-4	CAWSVNGATNEKLFF	TGTGCCTGGAGTGTAAACGGAGCAACTAATGAAAAACTGTTTTTT
-	TRBV11-2	-	TRBJ1-4	CASSLSGYGEKLFF	TGTGCCAGCAGTCTATCAGGTTACGGTGAAAAACTGTTTTTT
-	TRBV30	-	TRBJ1-5	CACSDKYNQPQHF	TGTGCCTGCTCCGACAAGTACAATCAGCCCCAGCATTTT
TRBD2	TRBV7-2	-	TRBJ2-5	CASSLVGGAGTSQETQYF	TGTGCCAGCAGCTTAGTAGGGGGGGCCGGGACTAGCCAAGAGACCCAGTACTTC
-	TRBV10-3	-	TRBJ2-3	CAISVGSTDTQYF	TGTGCCATCAGTGTGGGCAGCACAGATACGCAGTATTTT
-	TRBV27	-	TRBJ1-3	CASSPIPTTGNTIYF	TGTGCCAGCAGTCCCATCCCGACAACTGGAAACACCATATATTTT
-	TRBV2	few	TRBJ2-1	CASSERRNQNEQFF	TGTGCCAGCAGTGAGAGGAGGAATCAAAATGAGCAGTTCTTC
-	TRBV29-1	-	TRBJ2-7	CSVGTSSSYEQYF	TGCAGCGTGGGGACTTCAAGCTCCTACGAGCAGTACTTC
-	TRBV7-2	-	TRBJ1-3	CASSLRSDSGNTIYF	TGTGCCAGCAGCTTAAGGTCAGACTCTGGAAACACCATATATTTT
-	TRBV20-1	-	TRBJ2-1	CSASSSNEQFF	TGCAGTGCTAGCTCCAGCAATGAGCAGTTCTTC
TRBD2	TRBV7-2	-	TRBJ2-7	CASSLEAGGPYEQYF	TGTGCCAGCAGCTTAGAGGCGGGAGGGCCTTACGAGCAGTACTTC
-	TRBV5-1	-	TRBJ2-7	CASTSTGSYEQYF	TGCGCCAGCACCTCAACGGGATCCTACGAGCAGTACTTC
-	TRBV19	-	TRBJ1-4	CASSIGVRAKLFF	TGTGCCAGTAGTATAGGAGTCAGGGCAAAACTGTTTTTT